The 26 T cell receptor beta chains presented below share a single source sample, sequenced in a study of control samples from healthy donors and cancer patients. The data were produced by immunoSEQ multiplex PCR, yet TCRdb's version contains in-frame clones alone and is incomplete. The sample shows about 110,000 clones, approximately 87% of them seen only once. The material sequenced was PBMCs. All receptors derive from a woman aged 55-75 years with lung cancer.

The sample holds a few counts of this clone. This chain uses TRBV27 with TRBJ2-2; unclear D gene. This CDR3 has 13 residues. Germline-derived CDR1 and CDR2 are MNHEY and SMNVEV (reference sequence). V was pared by 5 bases and J by 1 base, with 5 bases between. The CDR3, as DNA: TGTGCCAGCAGTAATCTGAACACCGGGGAGCTGTTTTTT. Translated, it gives CASSNLNTGELFF.

This clone was picked up a small number of times. The chain uses TRBV3-1 (or the pseudogene TRBV3-2) and TRBJ2-5; 7 bases match TRBD1. CDR1 is LGHDT and CDR2 is YNNKEL in the germline V gene (reference sequence). This CDR3 is built from 16 residues. The V segment lost 4 bases and the J segment 7 bases; nucleotides outside the gene matches: 15. The CDR3 is CASSRKDRALGGTQYF. The CDR3 region has the DNA TGTGCCAGCAGCCGAAAAGACAGGGCCCTCGGAGGGACCCAGTACTTC.

The rearrangement uses TRBV5-1 and TRBJ2-7; a weak D match, TRBD1 (5 bases). V lost 4 bases and J 5 bases, leaving 16 bases between the germline ends. The CDR3 is 14 residues long. CDR1 and CDR2 (germline): SGHRS, YFSETQ. The CDR3: CASSPRTQGDEQYF. The CDR3 coding sequence is TGCGCCAGCAGCCCGAGGACCCAGGGCGACGAGCAGTACTTC.

This clone was counted between two and nine times. J is TRBJ2-1 and V is TRBV9; 10 bases fit TRBD2. J was trimmed by 6 bases and V by 2 bases; bases with no gene match: 8. CDR1 and CDR2 from the germline V gene are SGDLS and YYNGEE. The CDR3 runs to 16 residues. The CDR3 is CASSVTSGTISNEQFF. In nucleotides, the CDR3 is TGTGCCAGCAGCGTCACTAGCGGGACGATTAGCAATGAGCAGTTCTTC.

This chain connects TRBV3-1 (or the pseudogene TRBV3-2) to TRBJ2-1; 10 nucleotides align to TRBD2. CDR1 and CDR2 (germline): LGHDT, YNNKEL (reference sequence). The CDR3 contains 16 residues. V shed 5 bases and J 8 bases; nucleotides not matched to a gene: 12. The CDR3 protein is CASSNLAGGAFYEQFF. CDR3 DNA: TGTGCCAGCAGCAACTTAGCGGGGGGCGCATTCTATGAGCAGTTCTTC.

The chain couples TRBV19 to TRBJ1-5; a possible D gene is TRBD1 (6 bases). The length of the CDR3 is 15 residues. Trimming cost V 6 bases and J 3 bases, with 15 bases left between them. Germline values: CDR1 LNHDA, CDR2 SQIVND (reference sequence). The CDR3 sequence: CASRMWTANNQPQHF. In DNA form, the CDR3 reads TGTGCCAGTAGAATGTGGACAGCGAACAATCAGCCCCAGCATTTT.

This clone was counted once. The chain joins TRBV2 to TRBJ2-1; 9 bases match TRBD2. The length of the CDR3 is 15 residues. After removal of 7 bases from V and 5 bases from J, the junction contained 9 bases not matched to a gene. CDR1 is SNHLY and CDR2 is FYNNEI in the germline V gene. DNA of the CDR3: TGTGCCAGCAACTTACTAGCGGGCCATAACAATGAGCAGTTCTTC. Residues: CASNLLAGHNNEQFF.

This clone has more than one count but fewer than ten. This chain joins TRBV5-1 and TRBJ1-1; maybe TRBD1 (6 bases). Trimming removed 6 bases from V and 3 bases from J, with 9 bases in between. The germline V gene encodes CDR1 SGHRS and CDR2 YFSETQ. CDR3 length equals 12 residues. CDR3 loop: CASKAGDTEAFF. In DNA, the CDR3 is TGCGCCAGCAAGGCAGGGGACACTGAAGCTTTCTTT. Supplemented by reference TRBV5-1 and TRBJ1-1, the full variable domain reads KAGVTQTPRYLIKTRGQQVTLSCSPISGHRSVSWYQQTPGQGLQFLFEYFSETQRNKGNFPGRFSGRQFSNSRSEMNVSTLELGDSALYLCASKAGDTEAFFGQGTRLTVV.

The V gene is TRBV27, the J gene TRBJ1-1; possible D gene TRBD1, 5 bases. Germline CDR1 and CDR2: MNHEY and SMNVEV (reference sequence). The CDR3 has 14 residues. V lost 6 bases, J lost 3 bases, and 14 bases lay in between. CDR3 residues: CASRPGAGYTEAFF. CDR3 coding DNA: TGTGCCAGCAGGCCCGGGGCTGGGTACACTGAAGCTTTCTTT.

The chain combines TRBV4-1 with TRBJ1-1; D may be TRBD1 (5 bases). Germline-derived CDR1 and CDR2 are MGHRA and YSYEKL. Trimming removed 3 bases at V and 7 bases at J, with 9 bases between. The CDR3 runs 12 residues. The DNA for the CDR3 is TGCGCCAGCAGCCACTTGGGGGTTGAAGCTTTCTTT. Its protein product is CASSHLGVEAFF.

This chain connects TRBV7-8 to TRBJ1-1; D gene ambiguous. This CDR3 has 12 residues. From germline, CDR1 is SGHVS and CDR2 FQNEAQ. V lost 2 bases and J lost 6, with 7 bases in between. CDR3 protein: CASSLSMAEAFF. The CDR3 DNA reads TGTGCCAGCAGCTTATCCATGGCTGAAGCTTTCTTT.

V gene TRBV18 combines with J gene TRBJ2-5; 9 nucleotides line up with TRBD1. This CDR3 comprises 16 residues. The V segment lost 6 bases and the J segment 1 base; nucleotides outside the gene matches: 9. Germline V lookup: CDR1 KGHSH, CDR2 LQKENI. The CDR3 nucleotides are TGTGCCAGCTCTCAATACAGGGGGCCCTCCCAAGAGACCCAGTACTTC. Protein: CASSQYRGPSQETQYF.

V usage is TRBV7-9 and J usage is TRBJ1-5; D remains ambiguous. Trimming took off 7 bases at V and 2 bases at J, with 9 bases between the two ends. The V gene's germline CDR1 is SEHNR and CDR2 FQNEAQ (reference sequence). This CDR3 contains 13 residues. The CDR3 sequence is CASIRRGNQPQHF. CDR3 DNA sequence: TGTGCCAGCATCAGACGGGGCAATCAGCCCCAGCATTTT. The complete variable domain, with remaining parts taken from reference TRBV7-9 and TRBJ1-5, reads DTGVSQNPRHKITKRGQNVTFRCDPISEHNRLYWYRQTLGQGPEFLTYFQNEAQLEKSRLLSDRFSAERPKGSFSTLEIQRTEQGDSAMYLCASIRRGNQPQHFGDGTRLSIL.

A single count supports this clone. The V gene is TRBV6-2 or TRBV6-3, the J gene TRBJ2-2, with TRBD2 matching 11 bases. Germline loops: CDR1 MNHEY, CDR2 SVGEGT. Trimming removed 5 bases from V and 3 bases from J; junction bases left unmatched: 5. The CDR3 runs 16 residues. The CDR3 region is CASSPYSGGDTGELFF. CDR3 DNA sequence: TGTGCCAGCAGTCCCTATAGCGGGGGGGACACCGGGGAGCTGTTTTTT.

Here the CDR3 reads CSVEFRESNYGYTF. In DNA, the CDR3 is TGCAGCGTTGAATTCCGGGAGTCTAACTATGGCTACACCTTC. The chain couples TRBV29-1 to TRBJ1-2, with D hard to call. Germline V CDR1 and CDR2: SQVTM, ANQGSEA. The CDR3 has 14 residues. The V end was cut by 2 bases, the J end by 0 bases, with 10 bases between.

The V call is TRBV29-1, the J call TRBJ1-2, with 9 bases lining up with TRBD1. Trimming took 3 bases from V and 5 from J; bases not matched to a gene: 4. Germline V CDR1 and CDR2: SQVTM, ANQGSEA. This CDR3 spans 13 amino acids. The CDR3 here is CSVEPTGGYGYTF. In DNA, the CDR3 is TGCAGCGTTGAGCCGACAGGGGGGTATGGCTACACCTTC.

This rearrangement joins TRBV3-1 (or the pseudogene TRBV3-2) to TRBJ1-6, with TRBD1 matching over 7 bases. V gave up 3 bases and J gave up 6 bases; unmatched junction bases: 5. The CDR3 is made up of 15 amino acids. Germline V lookup: CDR1 LGHDT, CDR2 YNNKEL (reference sequence). DNA for the CDR3: TGTGCCAGCAGCCAGAACCGGGACAGTAATTCACCCCTCCACTTT. This gives the protein CASSQNRDSNSPLHF.

The chain uses TRBV7-9 and TRBJ2-3; TRBD1 is a possible D gene (6 bases). The germline gives CDR1 SEHNR, CDR2 FQNEAQ (reference sequence). Trimming removed 1 base at V and 2 bases at J, with 16 bases between. The CDR3 consists of 17 residues. The CDR3 region is CASSLDRAHRLTDTQYF. The DNA for the CDR3 is TGTGCCAGCAGCTTAGACAGGGCCCACCGCCTCACAGATACGCAGTATTTT.

This chain connects TRBV5-6 to TRBJ2-2; tentatively, D is TRBD2 (6 bases). Germline CDR1 is SGHDT and CDR2 is YYEEEE. Trimming removed 2 bases at V and 6 bases at J, with 11 bases between. The CDR3 covers 14 residues. This chain's CDR3 is CASSFPDYPGELFF. CDR3 DNA sequence: TGTGCCAGCAGCTTCCCGGACTACCCCGGGGAGCTGTTTTTT. Full variable domain (remainder filled in from reference TRBV5-6 and TRBJ2-2): DAGVTQSPTHLIKTRGQQVTLRCSPKSGHDTVSWYQQALGQGPQFIFQYYEEEERQRGNFPDRFSGHQFPNYSSELNVNALLLGDSALYLCASSFPDYPGELFFGEGSRLTVL.

V usage is TRBV5-1 and J usage is TRBJ2-1; TRBD2 aligns across 11 bases. This CDR3 spans 16 amino acids. With 5 bases clipped from V and 10 bases from J, the junction kept 14 bases outside the gene matches. Germline V gene sequence: CDR1 SGHRS, CDR2 YFSETQ. CDR3 in amino acids: CASSFTGTSGSGEQFF. CDR3 coding DNA: TGCGCCAGCAGTTTTACCGGGACTAGCGGCTCGGGCGAGCAGTTCTTC.

The rearrangement links TRBV27 to TRBJ1-1; D not resolved. Germline V CDR1 and CDR2: MNHEY, SMNVEV (reference sequence). The CDR3 runs 13 residues. V lost 1 base and J 4 bases, leaving 7 bases between the germline ends. CDR3 nucleotide sequence: TGTGCCAGCAGTTTATATCGTGGCACTGAAGCTTTCTTT. Translated, it gives CASSLYRGTEAFF.

The rearrangement uses TRBV5-8 and TRBJ1-4, with D hard to call. Germline V CDR1 and CDR2: SGHTS, YDEGEE. The CDR3 totals 16 residues. The V end was cut by 4 bases, the J end by 11 bases, with 24 bases between. DNA for the CDR3: TGTGCCAGCAGCGTGGAGGGATTGAGGGTCGGAGGGAAACTGTTTTTT. It is translated as CASSVEGLRVGGKLFF.

CDR3 sequence (DNA): TGTGCCAGCAGACCTTGGCAGGGGAGCACTGAAGCTTTCTTT. Encoded protein: CASRPWQGSTEAFF. The V and J genes are TRBV7-2 and TRBJ1-1; D perhaps matches TRBD1 (6 bases). The CDR3 extends over 14 amino acids. The germline V gene has CDR1 SGHTA and CDR2 FQGNSA. The ends were cut back, 6 bases at V and 4 bases at J, with 15 bases in the middle. The full variable domain, in which reference TRBV7-2 and TRBJ1-1 provide the parts outside the CDR3, is GAGVSQSPSNKVTEKGKDVELRCDPISGHTALYWYRQSLGQGLEFLIYFQGNSAPDKSGLPSDRFSAERTGGSVSTLTIQRTQQEDSAVYLCASRPWQGSTEAFFGQGTRLTVV.

The CDR3, as DNA: TGCAGCGTTGATTCCACACAAGAGACCCAGTACTTC. Its translation is CSVDSTQETQYF. The rearrangement uses TRBV29-1 and TRBJ2-5; D is ambiguous. The CDR3 length is 12 residues. Trimming pared 3 bases from V and 2 bases from J, leaving 7 bases between. Germline CDR1 is SQVTM and CDR2 is ANQGSEA. Variable domain in full (rest from reference TRBV29-1 and TRBJ2-5): SAVISQKPSRDICQRGTSLTIQCQVDSQVTMMFWYRQQPGQSLTLIATANQGSEATYESGFVIDKFPISRPNLTFSTLTVSNMSPEDSSIYLCSVDSTQETQYFGPGTRLLVL.

The genes are TRBV19 and TRBJ2-7; D unresolved. The CDR3 spans 13 residues. CDR1 is LNHDA and CDR2 is SQIVND in the germline V gene (reference sequence). The ends were cut back, 3 bases at V and 4 bases at J, with 10 bases in the middle. In DNA, the CDR3 is TGTGCCAGTAGTATTACCTGGGAATACGAGCAGTACTTC. This sequence encodes CASSITWEYEQYF.

The J gene is TRBJ2-4, the V gene TRBV5-1; 12 bases map to TRBD2. Germline V gene data show CDR1 as SGHRS and CDR2 as YFSETQ. V lost 0 bases to trimming and J lost 7 bases; unmatched junction nucleotides: 17. The CDR3 covers 20 residues. As DNA, the CDR3 is TGCGCCAGCAGCTTGGCCGGGCTAGCGGGAGGGCAAGTTATTGAGAACATTCAGTACTTC. Its translation: CASSLAGLAGGQVIENIQYF.